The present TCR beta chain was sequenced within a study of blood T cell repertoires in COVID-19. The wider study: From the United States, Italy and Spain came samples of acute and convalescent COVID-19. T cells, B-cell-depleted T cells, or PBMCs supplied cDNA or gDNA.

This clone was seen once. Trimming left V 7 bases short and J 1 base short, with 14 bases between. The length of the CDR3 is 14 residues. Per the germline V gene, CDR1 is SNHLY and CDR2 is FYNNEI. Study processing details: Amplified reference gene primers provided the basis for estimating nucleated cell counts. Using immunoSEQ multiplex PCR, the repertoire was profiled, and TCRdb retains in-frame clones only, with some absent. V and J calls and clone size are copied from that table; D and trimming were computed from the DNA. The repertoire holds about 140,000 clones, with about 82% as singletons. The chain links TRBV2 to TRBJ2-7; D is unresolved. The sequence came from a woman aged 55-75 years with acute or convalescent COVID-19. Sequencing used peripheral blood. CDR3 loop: CASTLVAGSYEQYF. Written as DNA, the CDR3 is TGTGCCAGCACCCTGGTGGCAGGTTCCTACGAGCAGTACTTC.